The clone carrying this T cell receptor (beta chain) was seen ten or more times. This record comes from a study of T-cell reconstitution after alpha-beta-depleted transplantation in children. The authors prepared the TCRbeta library with unique molecular identifiers. TCRdb called the PCR reads again in MiXCR, with one record for every CDR3 protein. The repertoire holds 150,000 to 200,000 distinct CDR3 sequences, with over 8.5% as singletons. The CDR3 runs 16 residues. Germline loops: CDR1 DFQATT, CDR2 SNEGSKA (reference sequence). The sequences come from PBMCs, collected before TCRalphabeta/CD19-depleted stem cell transplant. The genes are TRBV20-1 and TRBJ2-3; D possibly corresponds to TRBD1 (6 bases). The receptor was derived from a boy between 2 and 15 years old with acute myeloid leukemia, due to receive a stem cell transplant. CDR3 sequence (DNA): TGCAGCCTTTCGAGTACAGGGAGATCGATCACCGATACGCAGTATTTT. Translation: CSLSSTGRSITDTQYF.